This TCR beta chain was recorded in a study of OX40 agonist ivuxolimab in advanced cancers. Background on the study: The drug used for patients, ivuxolimab, was an agonistic anti-OX40 (CD134) antibody. The eligibility criteria allowed prior anti-PD-1, anti-PD-L1 or anti-CTLA-4 therapy, and about 40% had some. Study observations and caveats: Undetermined was the antigen specificity of the expanded peripheral T cells. Clonal expansion among partial responders at 0.1-3.0 mg/kg ranked near the lowest.

Only in-frame clones appear in the TCRdb table, and some are missing; sequencing was by immunoSEQ multiplex PCR. In the table there are some 99,000 clones, just under 85% of which are singletons. On this clone: Its specificity is unknown.

This CDR3 has 15 amino acids. V was shortened by 5 bases and J by 4 bases, with 18 bases between the two germline ends. Germline assignment: CDR1 MNHEY and CDR2 SMNVEV (reference sequence). The rearrangement uses TRBV27 and TRBJ2-7; maybe TRBD2 (6 bases). The origin of this receptor is an adult with an advanced solid tumor such as melanoma, head and neck, liver or kidney cancer. Sample: CD4+ or CD8+ T cells sorted from blood, taken in a trial of the OX40 agonist ivuxolimab. CDR3 region: CASSHSGTQTYEQYF. CDR3 DNA: TGTGCCAGCAGTCACTCTGGGACTCAAACATACGAGCAGTACTTC.